This is a list of T cell receptor beta chains from one sample in a study of blood T cell repertoires in COVID-19. Using immunoSEQ multiplex PCR, the repertoire was profiled, and TCRdb retains in-frame clones only, with some absent. The sample consists of hundreds of thousands of clones, approximately 91% of them appearing once. Sequencing was carried out using PBMCs or T cells enriched from blood (not recorded which). These TCRs come from a woman aged 18-29 years who had been exposed to COVID-19. The CDR3 runs from the conserved cysteine through the conserved F or W. A D gene is named only where the DNA matches it firmly. Rows may omit the clone size; those that give it use once, few, many or a size class.

TRBV18,-,TRBJ1-4,TRBD1,CASSPMNAGGQEKLFF,TGTGCCAGCTCACCAATGAACGCAGGGGGACAGGAAAAACTGTTTTTT
TRBV6-1,once,TRBJ1-6,TRBD1,CASSEGGTGQSPLHF,TGTGCCAGCAGTGAAGGGGGGACAGGGCAATCACCCCTCCACTTT
TRBV6-2/TRBV6-3,-,TRBJ2-2,TRBD2,CASSYALAGAYTGELFF,TGTGCCAGCAGTTACGCACTAGCGGGGGCGTACACCGGGGAGCTGTTTTTT
TRBV28,-,TRBJ1-6,-,CASRAQGGNSPLHF,TGTGCCAGCAGAGCGCAGGGAGGGAATTCACCCCTCCACTTT
TRBV6-5,-,TRBJ2-5,TRBD2,CASSSYSGIQETQYF,TGTGCCAGCAGTTCCTATAGCGGGATCCAAGAGACCCAGTACTTC
TRBV6-5,-,TRBJ1-1,-,CASSYGQSPTEAFF,TGTGCCAGCAGTTACGGGCAGAGTCCCACTGAAGCTTTCTTT
TRBV7-9,-,TRBJ2-7,TRBD1,CASSFGTGAYEQYF,TGTGCCAGCAGCTTCGGGACAGGGGCCTACGAGCAGTACTTC
TRBV11-2,-,TRBJ1-2,-,CASSPSGGGSNYGYTF,TGTGCCAGCAGCCCTTCGGGCGGGGGCTCTAACTATGGCTACACCTTC
TRBV2,-,TRBJ2-5,-,CASSVTQVRETQYF,TGTGCCAGCAGTGTTACGCAGGTCCGGGAGACCCAGTACTTC
TRBV13,-,TRBJ1-1,-,CASSLGRVRTEAFF,TGTGCCAGCAGCTTAGGCAGGGTTCGGACTGAAGCTTTCTTT
TRBV7-9,-,TRBJ2-3,TRBD1,CASSSWDRYTDTQYF,TGTGCCAGCAGCTCATGGGACAGGTACACAGATACGCAGTATTTT
TRBV9,-,TRBJ2-1,TRBD2,CASSVGTSGGAPQFF,TGTGCCAGCAGCGTTGGGACTAGCGGGGGGGCCCCGCAGTTCTTC
TRBV6-5,-,TRBJ2-1,TRBD1,CASSYDRDYNEQFF,TGTGCCAGCAGTTACGACAGGGATTACAATGAGCAGTTCTTC
TRBV18,-,TRBJ1-5,TRBD1,CASSPPGTGFDQPQHF,TGTGCCAGCTCACCACCCGGGACAGGGTTTGATCAGCCCCAGCATTTT
TRBV5-4,-,TRBJ2-7,TRBD2,CASSHRVASGKVGQYF,TGTGCCAGCAGCCATAGAGTCGCTAGCGGGAAGGTCGGGCAGTACTTC
TRBV10-2,-,TRBJ2-1,TRBD2,CASRTSGSPYNEQFF,TGCGCCAGCAGAACTAGCGGGAGTCCCTACAATGAGCAGTTCTTC